Below, 15 T cell receptor beta chains from the same sample are listed, as sequenced in a study of tumor-infiltrating lymphocytes in primary liver carcinoma. The input was 400 to 500 ng total RNA; TCR beta cDNA was made from it with a constant-region primer. Generation of the TCR beta libraries relied on three nested multiplex PCR rounds using slightly modified ARM-PCR. Each of the first two PCR rounds ran nine to ten cycles with TRBV1-TRBV30 forward and C-beta reverse primers. TCRdb processed the multiplex PCR reads anew with MiXCR; each CDR3 protein has one entry. Of around 80,000 distinct CDR3 sequences listed, about three quarters were seen once; the top ten hold about 25%. Taking about 17-32 mg of unsorted bulk tissue, the authors co-extracted RNA and DNA. Sequencing was carried out using tumor-adjacent normal liver tissue. All receptors derive from a man aged 35-49 years with primary liver carcinoma and hepatitis B virus infection.

A remark on this clonotype: The junction departs from the called germline gene at one end, perhaps through a read error. V is TRBV4-1 and J is TRBJ2-2; D not certain. CDR3 length equals 13 residues. Per germline, CDR1 MGHRA and CDR2 YSYEKL. CDR3 DNA sequence: TGCACCAGTAGCCAAGAAACTTATAGGGAGCTGTTTTTT. Translating it yields CTSSQETYRELFF.

The J gene is TRBJ2-1, the V gene TRBV29-1; D gene ambiguous. V lost 8 bases and J 3 bases, leaving 8 bases between the germline ends. In germline, CDR1 is SQVTM, CDR2 ANQGSEA. The CDR3 length is 11 residues. DNA of the CDR3: TGCAGCCTTAACCACTACAATGAGCAGTTCTTC. Protein sequence: CSLNHYNEQFF.

This clonotype has a handful of counts. This sequence joins TRBV6-5 and TRBJ1-2; 11 nucleotides match TRBD1. Germline values: CDR1 MNHEY, CDR2 SVGAGI. V gave up 7 bases and J gave up 4 bases; unmatched junction bases: 14. The CDR3 length is 17 residues. CDR3 DNA sequence: TGTGCCAGCAAGGGGGGACAGGGGGATCGATTAGGCTATGGCTACACCTTC. Protein: CASKGGQGDRLGYGYTF.

The genes are TRBV11-3 and TRBJ2-1; D remains ambiguous. Germline lookup yields CDR1 SGHNT and CDR2 YENEEA. The germline V and J ends were trimmed by 5 bases and 5 bases, with 16 bases remaining between them. The CDR3 runs to 15 residues. The CDR3 DNA reads TGTGCCAGCAGCCACCCTAACGTGGGGAACAATGAGCAGTTCTTC. Amino acid sequence: CASSHPNVGNNEQFF.

On this clonotype: This CDR3 fails to terminate in the conserved phenylalanine or tryptophan, so it likely reflects a read error. The chain couples TRBV6-2 or TRBV6-3 to TRBJ2-1; 9 bases align to TRBD2. Germline assignment: CDR1 MNHEY and CDR2 SVGEGT. After removal of 5 bases from V and 7 bases from J, the junction contained 12 bases not matched to a gene. The CDR3 is 16 amino acids. The CDR3 reads CASSLHLGTSLNEQFL. As DNA, the CDR3 is TGTGCCAGCAGTCTACACCTTGGGACTAGCCTAAATGAGCAGTTCCTC.

As to this clonotype: Lacking the conserved final phenylalanine or tryptophan, this CDR3 likely reflects a read error. The chain joins TRBV7-9 to TRBJ2-2; D is uncertain. The CDR3 is made up of 13 amino acids. Looked up from germline, CDR1 is SEHNR and CDR2 is FQNEAQ (reference sequence). With 4 bases removed from V and 2 bases from J, the gap between germline ends came to 5 bases. DNA for the CDR3: TGTGCCAGCAGCTGCAGAAACACCGGGGAGCTGTTTTAT. This codes for CASSCRNTGELFY.

In regard to this clonotype: Germline and junction disagree at one end, which may indicate a read error. This chain links TRBV12-3 or TRBV12-4 with TRBJ1-2, with no clear D. This CDR3 contains 14 residues. The CDR3: CASCFRRSSYGYTF. The CDR3, as DNA: TGTGCCAGCTGTTTTCGTCGGAGTAGCTATGGCTACACCTTC.

This chain connects TRBV25-1 to TRBJ2-5, with 13 bases lining up with TRBD2. CDR1 MGHDK and CDR2 SYGVNS come from the germline V gene. V shed 6 bases and J 5 bases; nucleotides not matched to a gene: 9. This CDR3 spans 16 amino acids. DNA of the CDR3: TGTGCCAGCAGCCGACTAGCGGGAGGCCAGGAGGAGACCCAGTACTTC. Protein: CASSRLAGGQEETQYF. The variable domain in full, with the rest retrieved from reference TRBV25-1 and TRBJ2-5, is EADIYQTPRYLVIGTGKKITLECSQTMGHDKMYWYQQDPGMELHLIHYSYGVNSTEKGDLSSESTVSRIRTEHFPLTLESARPSHTSQYLCASSRLAGGQEETQYFGPGTRLLVL.

The rearrangement uses TRBV11-3 and TRBJ2-1; 13 positions match TRBD2. The CDR3 covers 16 residues. CDR1 SGHNT and CDR2 YENEEA come from the germline V gene. V shed 4 bases and J 7 bases; nucleotides not matched to a gene: 7. The chain's CDR3 is CASSSTGLAGVNEQFF. CDR3 in DNA: TGTGCCAGCAGCTCTACTGGACTAGCGGGAGTGAATGAGCAGTTCTTC. The variable domain in full, completed from reference TRBV11-3 and TRBJ2-1, reads EAGVVQSPRYKIIEKKQPVAFWCNPISGHNTLYWYLQNLGQGPELLIRYENEEAVDDSQLPKDRFSAERLKGVDSTLKIQPAELGDSAVYLCASSSTGLAGVNEQFFGPGTRLTVL.

Comments on this clonotype: Given a much more abundant clone one base away, this may be a read error. The V call is TRBV28, the J call TRBJ1-1; possibly TRBD1 for D (5 bases). From germline, CDR1 is MDHEN and CDR2 SYDVKM. V lost 9 bases and J lost 2, with 31 bases in between. The CDR3 extends over 19 amino acids. The CDR3 protein is CARSRKFGVGAGKNTEAFF. The DNA for the CDR3 is TGTGCCAGAAGTAGAAAATTTGGGGTTGGGGCAGGGAAAAACACTGAAGCTTTCTTT.

DNA for the CDR3: TGTGCCAGCAGTTTCAATCCTCTAGCAGAAGTCTTCTACGAGCAGTACTTC. The encoded protein is CASSFNPLAEVFYEQYF. V usage is TRBV6-2 or TRBV6-3 and J usage is TRBJ2-7; D perhaps matches TRBD2 (5 bases). This CDR3 is 17 amino acids long. V lost 4 bases and J 3 bases, leaving 22 bases between the germline ends. Germline lookup yields CDR1 MNHEY and CDR2 SVGEGT.

The rearrangement links TRBV4-1 to TRBJ1-3; D call uncertain. Germline V CDR1 and CDR2: MGHRA, YSYEKL. CDR3 size: 19 residues. V lost 2 bases to trimming and J lost 0 bases, with 20 bases between them. The DNA for the CDR3 is TGCGCCAGCAGCCAATGTCGTCTAATGGACCAACTCTCTGGAAACACCATATATTTT. Its translation is CASSQCRLMDQLSGNTIYF.

The chain links TRBV20-1 to TRBJ2-7; 11 bases agree with TRBD2. J was trimmed by 1 base and V by 6 bases; bases with no gene match: 8. CDR3 length: 15 amino acids. Germline V gives CDR1 DFQATT, CDR2 SNEGSKA (reference sequence). CDR3 sequence (DNA): TGCAGTGCAGGGGGGCGACTAGCGGGGTCCTACGAGCAGTACTTC. Translating it yields CSAGGRLAGSYEQYF.

For this clonotype: The junction shows a germline mismatch at one end, possibly a read error. The CDR3 spells CASSQGLPYEKYF. In nucleotides, the CDR3 is TGCGCCAGCAGCCAAGGTCTGCCCTACGAGAAGTACTTC. The rearrangement uses TRBV4-3 and TRBJ2-7; D unclear. Per the germline V gene, CDR1 is LGHNA and CDR2 is YSLEER. The length of the CDR3 is 13 residues.

About this clonotype itself: Given the absence of the conserved phenylalanine or tryptophan at the CDR3 end, a read error is likely. This chain connects TRBV6-1 to TRBJ2-2, with 11 bases matching TRBD2. Germline lookup yields CDR1 MNHNS and CDR2 SASEGT. The CDR3 has 14 residues. This CDR3 is CASGGLAVTGVLFS. CDR3 nucleotide sequence: TGTGCCAGCGGGGGACTAGCGGTGACCGGGGTGCTGTTTTCT.